The rows below give T cell receptor beta chains drawn from one sample of a study of graft-versus-host responses after intestinal transplantation. The assay was immunoSEQ multiplex PCR, and TCRdb's table has in-frame clones only and misses some. The sample has about 90,000 clones, over 85% seen once; the top ten hold 0.3% to 0.35%. Their specific antigens are unknown. The sequencing here drew on unstimulated CD4+ T cells sorted from spleen or lymph node cells, taken before intestinal transplant. All receptors come from a human donor who received an intestinal transplant. Each CDR3 is given with its conserved first and last residue. Fields, in order: J gene, clone size, D gene, V gene, CDR3 protein, CDR3 DNA. A D gene is named only where the DNA matches it firmly. The listing skips clone size in some rows; elsewhere it reads once, few, many or a size class.

>TRBJ1-5|NA|NA|TRBV19
CASCLHDRWDQPQHF
TGTGCCAGTTGCTTGCACGACAGGTGGGATCAGCCCCAGCATTTT
>TRBJ2-1|NA|NA|TRBV10-2
CASSEYGVGPYNEQFF
TGCGCCAGCAGTGAGTATGGAGTGGGCCCGTACAATGAGCAGTTCTTC
>TRBJ1-1|NA|TRBD1|TRBV2
CASPHRDRGQIASTEAFF
TGTGCCAGCCCCCACCGGGACAGGGGGCAAATAGCGAGCACTGAAGCTTTCTTT
>TRBJ1-2|NA|NA|TRBV5-4
CASSFGREVGGYTF
TGTGCCAGCAGCTTCGGGCGGGAGGTGGGTGGCTACACCTTC
>TRBJ1-5|NA|NA|TRBV2
CASMREQAVNQPQHF
TGTGCCAGCATGAGGGAACAGGCGGTCAATCAGCCCCAGCATTTT
>TRBJ2-5|once|NA|TRBV5-1
CASTGFQETQYF
TGCGCCAGCACAGGGTTCCAAGAGACCCAGTACTTC
>TRBJ2-3|NA|TRBD1|TRBV18
CASSPKGANTQYF
TGTGCCAGCTCACCTAAGGGGGCAAATACGCAGTATTTT
>TRBJ1-1|NA|NA|TRBV5-1
CASSLTGVVTEAFF
TGCGCCAGCAGCTTGACGGGGGTTGTGACTGAAGCTTTCTTT
>TRBJ2-1|NA|NA|TRBV25-1
CASSRNRYNEQFF
TGTGCCAGCAGTCGAAACAGGTACAATGAGCAGTTCTTC
>TRBJ1-1|few|NA|TRBV19
CASSMVNTEAFF
TGTGCCAGTAGTATGGTGAACACTGAAGCTTTCTTT
>TRBJ2-7|NA|TRBD1|TRBV27
CASSLLGQASYEQYF
TGTGCCAGCAGTTTACTGGGACAGGCGTCCTACGAGCAGTACTTC
>TRBJ2-7|NA|TRBD1|TRBV5-1
CASSPGTGNYEQYF
TGCGCCAGCAGTCCGGGGACAGGCAATTACGAGCAGTACTTC
>TRBJ2-1|NA|TRBD2|TRBV19
CASSPQLAGDLFMGNEQFF
TGTGCCAGTAGTCCTCAACTAGCGGGAGATCTTTTTATGGGCAATGAGCAGTTCTTC
>TRBJ2-5|NA|NA|TRBV12-5
CASGSYPNHHDRFGETQYF
TGTGCTAGTGGTTCCTACCCAAACCATCACGACAGGTTTGGAGAGACCCAGTACTTC
>TRBJ2-2|few|TRBD2|TRBV7-8
CASSLSLGLAGYTGELFF
TGTGCCAGCAGCTTATCACTCGGACTAGCGGGGTACACCGGGGAGCTGTTTTTT
>TRBJ2-1|once|NA|TRBV6-1
CASRHKSGYNEQFF
TGTGCCAGCAGACACAAAAGCGGCTACAATGAGCAGTTCTTC
>TRBJ2-7|NA|NA|TRBV6-1
CASSDAEQYF
TGTGCCAGCAGTGACGCGGAGCAGTACTTC
>TRBJ1-2|NA|TRBD1|TRBV29-1
CSATGEWGYTF
TGCAGCGCAACAGGGGAGTGGGGCTACACCTTC
>TRBJ1-5|once|NA|TRBV19
CASRTTGQNQPQHF
TGTGCCAGTAGGACGACAGGTCAAAATCAGCCCCAGCATTTT
>TRBJ2-5|NA|NA|TRBV28
CASSFGRVQETQYF
TGTGCCAGCAGTTTTGGGCGGGTCCAAGAGACCCAGTACTTC
>TRBJ1-1|NA|NA|TRBV19
CATHSGVGNTEAFF
TGTGCCACCCACTCGGGTGTTGGTAACACTGAAGCTTTCTTT
>TRBJ1-2|NA|NA|TRBV9
CASSPETGLYGYTF
TGTGCCAGCAGCCCTGAGACAGGACTCTATGGCTACACCTTC
>TRBJ2-7|NA|TRBD2|TRBV7-2
CASSYPPGTTYEQYF
TGTGCCAGCAGCTATCCTCCCGGGACTACCTACGAGCAGTACTTC
>TRBJ1-2|NA|TRBD1|TRBV4-1
CASRRTGGDYGYTF
TGCGCCAGCAGACGCACAGGGGGCGACTATGGCTACACCTTC
>TRBJ1-3|NA|TRBD1|TRBV19
CASSLFKQGARNTIYF
TGTGCCAGTAGCCTTTTCAAACAGGGGGCGCGGAACACCATATATTTT
>TRBJ1-3|NA|TRBD1|TRBV5-1
CASSAGTGGNTIYF
TGCGCCAGCAGCGCCGGGACAGGGGGAAACACCATATATTTT
>TRBJ2-5|NA|NA|TRBV5-4
CASSLTGPREIQYF
TGTGCCAGCAGCTTGACAGGACCAAGAGAGATCCAGTACTTC
>TRBJ2-1|NA|NA|TRBV7-2
CASSNPPGTPLFF
TGTGCCAGCAGCAACCCACCCGGGACCCCGTTGTTCTTC
>TRBJ2-3|NA|NA|TRBV5-4
CASSLGRTDTQYF
TGTGCCAGCAGCTTGGGTCGGACAGATACGCAGTATTTT
>TRBJ2-5|NA|NA|TRBV6-1
CASSKDPFGETQYF
TGTGCCAGCAGCAAAGACCCTTTCGGAGAGACCCAGTACTTC
>TRBJ2-7|NA|TRBD1|TRBV30
CAWSGQGPYEQYF
TGTGCCTGGAGTGGACAGGGGCCCTACGAGCAGTACTTC
>TRBJ1-1|NA|NA|TRBV7-9
CASSPRWGNTEAFF
TGTGCCAGCAGCCCCCGGTGGGGGAACACTGAAGCTTTCTTT
>TRBJ2-3|NA|TRBD2|TRBV7-3
CASSLGTRLAGGPLTDTQYF
TGTGCCAGCAGCTTAGGTACCCGACTAGCGGGAGGGCCCTTAACAGATACGCAGTATTTT
>TRBJ2-3|NA|NA|TRBV27
CASSLSPRQDTTDTQYF
TGTGCCAGCAGTTTATCTCCGCGGCAGGACACCACAGATACGCAGTATTTT
>TRBJ1-3|NA|TRBD1|TRBV7-2
CASSLNQGANGNTIYF
TGTGCCAGCAGCTTGAATCAGGGGGCGAATGGAAACACCATATATTTT
>TRBJ2-5|NA|TRBD1|TRBV28
CASRPGGKTQYF
TGTGCCAGCAGACCAGGGGGAAAGACCCAGTACTTC
>TRBJ2-3|NA|NA|TRBV6-1
CASSEMAVSTDTQYF
TGTGCCAGCAGTGAAATGGCAGTAAGCACAGATACGCAGTATTTT
>TRBJ1-2|few|NA|TRBV2
CASSEQTANYGYTF
TGTGCCAGCAGCGAACAGACAGCTAACTATGGCTACACCTTC
>TRBJ2-7|NA|NA|TRBV30
CAWSVKTPGQYF
TGTGCCTGGAGTGTAAAAACCCCGGGGCAGTACTTC
>TRBJ2-1|NA|TRBD2|TRBV9
CASSVSGSNYNEQFF
TGTGCCAGCAGCGTTAGCGGGAGTAACTACAATGAGCAGTTCTTC
>TRBJ1-1|NA|NA|TRBV5-6
CASSLFGRVNTEAFF
TGTGCCAGCAGCTTGTTTGGTCGAGTGAACACTGAAGCTTTCTTT
>TRBJ2-7|NA|NA|TRBV27
CASSLGAGFSYEQYF
TGTGCCAGCAGTTTAGGTGCAGGTTTTTCATACGAGCAGTACTTC
>TRBJ2-3|NA|NA|TRBV7-7
CASSLGRTDTQYF
TGTGCCAGCAGCTTAGGGCGTACAGATACGCAGTATTTT
>TRBJ2-3|NA|TRBD2|TRBV15
CATSRGVGSVGLAGGSRRQYF
TGTGCCACCAGCAGAGGAGTCGGGTCGGTCGGGCTAGCGGGGGGATCTCGGAGGCAGTATTTT
>TRBJ2-7|NA|NA|TRBV5-1
CASSLGGVSEQYF
TGCGCCAGCAGCTTGGGAGGGGTTTCCGAGCAGTACTTC
>TRBJ2-5|NA|TRBD2|TRBV7-3
CASSLAGGGETQYF
TGTGCCAGCAGCCTAGCGGGAGGGGGTGAGACCCAGTACTTC
>TRBJ2-1|NA|TRBD1|TRBV5-1
CASSPGQGYNEQFF
TGCGCCAGCAGCCCAGGACAGGGCTACAATGAGCAGTTCTTC
>TRBJ2-7|NA|NA|TRBV6-6
CASSYRGGYEQYF
TGTGCCAGCAGTTACCGAGGGGGGTACGAGCAGTACTTC
>TRBJ2-7|NA|NA|TRBV6-1
CASSGRIDEQYF
TGTGCCAGCAGTGGCAGGATAGACGAGCAGTACTTC
>TRBJ2-5|NA|NA|TRBV7-3
CASSAVGYEGETQYF
TGTGCCAGCAGCGCTGTAGGGTATGAGGGGGAGACCCAGTACTTC
>TRBJ2-3|once|TRBD1|TRBV6-1
CASRWDSRTDTQYF
TGTGCCAGCAGGTGGGACAGTCGCACAGATACGCAGTATTTT
>TRBJ2-7|NA|NA|TRBV6-4
CASRSPGAAAPYEQYF
TGTGCCAGCAGGTCACCCGGGGCGGCGGCCCCCTACGAGCAGTACTTC